The subject of this entry is one TCR beta chain. The sample comes from a study of blood T cell repertoires in COVID-19. The overall study: Researchers got acute and convalescent COVID-19 samples from the United States, Italy and Spain. T cells, B-cell-depleted T cells, or PBMCs supplied cDNA or gDNA.

This CDR3 has 11 residues. Germline assignment: CDR1 SGHAT and CDR2 FQDESV (reference sequence). Trimming took 0 bases from V and 5 from J, leaving 2 bases between them. Original processing methods: For nucleated cells, counts were estimated from reference gene primer amplification. TCRdb's copy holds only in-frame clones and misses some; the assay was immunoSEQ multiplex PCR. The D gene and trimming were derived from the DNA, and the V and J assignments and clone size from that table. The data contain 140,000 or so clones, 75% to 90% of them singletons. This chain connects TRBV11-1 to TRBJ2-7; no clear D. Sequencing input: peripheral blood. This receptor was obtained from a woman aged 45-60 years with acute or convalescent COVID-19. CDR3 sequence: CASSLADEQYF. The CDR3 nucleotides read TGTGCCAGCAGCTTAGCCGACGAGCAGTACTTC. The complete variable domain, with remaining parts taken from reference TRBV11-1 and TRBJ2-7, reads EAEVAQSPRYKITEKSQAVAFWCDPISGHATLYWYRQILGQGPELLVQFQDESVVDDSQLPKDRFSAERLKGVDSTLKIQPAELGDSAMYLCASSLADEQYFGPGTRLTVT.